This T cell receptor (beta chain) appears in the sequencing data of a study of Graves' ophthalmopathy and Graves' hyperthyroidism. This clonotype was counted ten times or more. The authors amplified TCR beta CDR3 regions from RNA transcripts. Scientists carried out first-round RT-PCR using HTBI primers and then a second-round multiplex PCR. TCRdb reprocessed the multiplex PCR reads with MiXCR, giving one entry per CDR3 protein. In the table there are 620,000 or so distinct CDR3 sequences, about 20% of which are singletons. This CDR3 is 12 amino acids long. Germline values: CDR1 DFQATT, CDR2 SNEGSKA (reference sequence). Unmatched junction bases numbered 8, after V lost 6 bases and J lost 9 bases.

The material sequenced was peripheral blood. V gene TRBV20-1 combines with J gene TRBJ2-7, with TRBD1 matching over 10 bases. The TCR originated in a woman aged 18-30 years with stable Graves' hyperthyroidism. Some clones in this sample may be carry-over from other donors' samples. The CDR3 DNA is TGCAGTGCCGTCCCGGGACAGGGGCCGCAGTACTTC. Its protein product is CSAVPGQGPQYF.